These 21 T cell receptor beta chains were sequenced from one sample in a study of blood T cell repertoires in COVID-19. The table came from immunoSEQ multiplex PCR; TCRdb's copy has only in-frame clones and leaves some out. The sample has under 200,000 clones; 88% are singletons. Source material: peripheral blood. Source of these receptors: a middle-aged man with active or convalescent COVID-19.

This chain links TRBV6-1 with TRBJ2-5; TRBD1 agrees at 7 bases. The germline CDR1 and CDR2 sequences are MNHNS and SASEGT. The V segment lost 2 bases and the J segment 9 bases; nucleotides outside the gene matches: 0. CDR3 size: 11 residues. The CDR3 is CASSEQGAQYF. DNA of the CDR3: TGTGCCAGCAGTGAACAGGGGGCCCAGTACTTC.

J is TRBJ2-7 and V is TRBV15; tentatively, D is TRBD2 (6 bases). Germline V gene sequence: CDR1 LNHNV, CDR2 YYDKDF (reference sequence). Trimming took off 1 base at V and 2 bases at J, with 12 bases between the two ends. The CDR3 consists of 15 residues. The CDR3 here is CATSRGGGEAYEQYF. In DNA, the CDR3 is TGTGCCACCAGCAGAGGTGGAGGGGAAGCCTACGAGCAGTACTTC.

As DNA, the CDR3 is TGCGCCAGCAGCTTGGGCGTAGGGGCGAACACTGAAGCTTTCTTT. Protein: CASSLGVGANTEAFF. The chain carries TRBV5-1 and TRBJ1-1; TRBD1 is a possible D gene (5 bases). The V end was cut by 0 bases, the J end by 1 base, with 10 bases between. The CDR3 is made up of 15 amino acids. CDR1 and CDR2 from the germline V gene are SGHRS and YFSETQ.

V and J are TRBV20-1 and TRBJ2-5; tentatively, D is TRBD2 (5 bases). V dropped 3 bases and J dropped 4 bases, with 21 bases sitting between them. The CDR3 spans 16 residues. CDR1 and CDR2 from the germline V gene are DFQATT and SNEGSKA (reference sequence). CDR3: CSASQAAPGPSETQYF. CDR3 nucleotide sequence: TGCAGTGCTAGTCAAGCGGCGCCCGGGCCGTCAGAGACCCAGTACTTC.

This clone was seen once. The rearrangement joins TRBV27 to TRBJ2-3; D is ambiguous. The CDR3 is 15 amino acids. V was shortened by 5 bases and J by 0 bases, with 12 bases between the two germline ends. From germline, CDR1 is MNHEY and CDR2 SMNVEV (reference sequence). In DNA form, the CDR3 reads TGTGCCAGCAGTGACCCCCTAGAAAGCACAGATACGCAGTATTTT. Amino acids: CASSDPLESTDTQYF.

This chain uses TRBV6-5 with TRBJ2-7; TRBD2 is a possible D gene (6 bases). V lost 7 bases and J lost 3, with 16 bases in between. CDR3 length equals 14 residues. CDR1 is MNHEY and CDR2 is SVGAGI in the germline V gene. This CDR3 is CASTPRQGGYEQYF. CDR3 DNA sequence: TGTGCCAGCACCCCTAGGCAGGGAGGCTACGAGCAGTACTTC.

The gene calls are TRBV19 and TRBJ1-5, with 12 nucleotides matching TRBD1. CDR1 is LNHDA and CDR2 is SQIVND in the germline V gene (reference sequence). The V gene end was trimmed by 3 bases and the J gene end by 0 bases; junction bases not matched to a gene: 3. The CDR3 consists of 17 residues. The CDR3 loop is CASSMGQGAYSNQPQHF. The CDR3 coding sequence is TGTGCCAGTAGTATGGGACAGGGGGCTTATAGCAATCAGCCCCAGCATTTT.

J is TRBJ1-3 and V is TRBV21-1; the D call in the table, TRBD1, was not verified against the DNA. TRBV21-1 is a pseudogene locus. The CDR3 is made up of 19 amino acids. The chain's CDR3 is CASSSLKSGRQGVLNTIYF. CDR3 DNA: TGTGCCAGCAGCTCACTAAAATCTGGGCGACAGGGTGTTCTTAACACCATATATTTT.

The genes are TRBV19 and TRBJ1-2, with 7 bases that match TRBD1. The germline V gene encodes CDR1 LNHDA and CDR2 SQIVND (reference sequence). The CDR3 has 14 amino acids. Unmatched junction bases numbered 11, after V lost 6 bases and J lost 7 bases. Here the CDR3 DNA reads TGTGCCAGTAGCTACGCCTCCAGACAGGGTGGCTACACCTTC. Its translation: CASSYASRQGGYTF. Supplemented by reference TRBV19 and TRBJ1-2, the full variable domain reads DGGITQSPKYLFRKEGQNVTLSCEQNLNHDAMYWYRQDPGQGLRLIYYSQIVNDFQKGDIAEGYSVSREKKESFPLTVTSAQKNPTAFYLCASSYASRQGGYTFGSGTRLTVV.

This clone was found once. The V call is TRBV6-2 or TRBV6-3, the J call TRBJ2-1; weak D call: TRBD2 (6 bases). Germline-derived CDR1 and CDR2 are MNHEY and SVGEGT. The V end was cut by 2 bases, the J end by 7 bases, with 21 bases between. This CDR3 is 17 amino acids long. CDR3: CASSYPSGVSGRNEQFF. The CDR3 DNA reads as TGTGCCAGCAGTTACCCCTCCGGTGTTAGCGGTCGGAATGAGCAGTTCTTC.

The chain combines TRBV2 with TRBJ1-1; the D gene is possibly TRBD1 (6 bases). The CDR3 extends over 14 amino acids. Trimming pared 6 bases from V and 0 bases from J, leaving 11 bases between. Looked up from germline, CDR1 is SNHLY and CDR2 is FYNNEI. CDR3 coding DNA: TGTGCCAGCAGACCCCCAGGGGTGAACACTGAAGCTTTCTTT. It translates to CASRPPGVNTEAFF.

The chain is built from TRBV6-5 and TRBJ2-3, with D perhaps matching TRBD2 (6 bases). Germline CDR1 MNHEY, CDR2 SVGAGI. The CDR3 has 15 amino acids. V was trimmed by 2 bases and J by 6 bases, leaving 15 bases between them. Here the CDR3 DNA reads TGTGCCAGCAGTTACCTTAGGGGAGGTGGTGATACGCAGTATTTT. Translation: CASSYLRGGGDTQYF.

The CDR3 here is CASSLDREGTDTQYF. The CDR3 nucleotides are TGTGCCAGCAGCCTAGACAGGGAGGGCACAGATACGCAGTATTTT. This rearrangement joins TRBV4-2 to TRBJ2-3, with D possibly being TRBD1 (7 bases). This CDR3 spans 15 amino acids. V was shortened by 4 bases and J by 1 base, with 12 bases between the two germline ends. The germline CDR1 and CDR2 sequences are LGHNA and YNFKEQ.

This chain links TRBV19 with TRBJ2-1, with 8 bases lining up with TRBD2. The CDR3 consists of 12 residues. The trim removed 3 bases at V and 9 bases at J, leaving 1 base unmatched. Germline loops: CDR1 LNHDA, CDR2 SQIVND (reference sequence). Here the CDR3 reads CASSIAGGEQFF. In DNA, the CDR3 is TGTGCCAGTAGTATTGCGGGGGGTGAGCAGTTCTTC.

This clone was seen a few times. This CDR3 is CASSFLGGTEAFF. The CDR3 bases are TGTGCCAGCAGTTTTCTGGGGGGCACTGAAGCTTTCTTT. The V gene is TRBV28, the J gene TRBJ1-1; D is perhaps TRBD1 (5 bases). V gave up 3 bases and J gave up 4 bases, with 9 bases separating them. The CDR3 has 13 amino acids. CDR1 and CDR2 (germline): MDHEN, SYDVKM. Variable domain in full (rest from reference TRBV28 and TRBJ1-1): DVKVTQSSRYLVKRTGEKVFLECVQDMDHENMFWYRQDPGLGLRLIYFSYDVKMKEKGDIPEGYSVSREKKERFSLILESASTNQTSMYLCASSFLGGTEAFFGQGTRLTVV.

The chain uses TRBV25-1 and TRBJ2-3; D might be TRBD2 (5 bases). The CDR3 covers 15 residues. V gave up 3 bases and J gave up 6 bases, with 16 bases separating them. Germline CDR1 reads MGHDK; CDR2 reads SYGVNS. The CDR3 nucleotides read TGTGCCAGCAGTGAGATGGGAGAACCGCGGGATACGCAGTATTTT. As protein: CASSEMGEPRDTQYF.

V and J are TRBV21-1 and TRBJ1-4. TRBV21-1 is tagged as a pseudogene. The CDR3 has 11 residues. CDR3 in amino acids: CASSRNEKLFF. For the CDR3, the DNA is TGTGCCAGCAGCCGTAATGAAAAACTGTTTTTT.

This chain uses TRBV7-9 with TRBJ1-2; TRBD1 might be the D (6 bases). V lost 5 bases and J lost 10, with 20 bases in between. The CDR3 is made up of 14 amino acids. In germline, CDR1 is SEHNR, CDR2 FQNEAQ (reference sequence). The CDR3 loop reads CASSTYQGRLTYTF. The CDR3, as DNA: TGTGCCAGCAGCACATATCAGGGGCGATTAACCTACACCTTC.

The gene calls are TRBV6-5 and TRBJ1-6; D might be TRBD1 (6 bases). This CDR3 region has 15 residues. Trimming cost V 8 bases and J 7 bases, with 18 bases left between them. Per the germline V gene, CDR1 is MNHEY and CDR2 is SVGAGI. This CDR3 reads CASANRAIGNSPLHF. The CDR3 region has the DNA TGTGCCAGCGCCAACAGGGCCATAGGGAATTCACCCCTCCACTTT.

CDR3 sequence (DNA): TGTGCCAGCCTCCTGTGGGGGGAAGGGGACTACGAGCAGTACTTC. Amino acid sequence: CASLLWGEGDYEQYF. V gene TRBV11-2 combines with J gene TRBJ2-7; D is perhaps TRBD2 (6 bases). V gave up 8 bases and J gave up 3 bases, with 20 bases separating them. The CDR3 covers 15 residues. CDR1 is SGHAT and CDR2 is FQNNGV in the germline V gene.

The gene calls are TRBV7-9 and TRBJ1-4, with 11 bases matching TRBD1. The germline CDR1 and CDR2 sequences are SEHNR and FQNEAQ (reference sequence). V lost 3 bases to trimming and J lost 13 bases; unmatched junction nucleotides: 1. CDR3 size: 12 residues. CDR3 amino acids: CASSFGTGGLFF. The CDR3 DNA follows: TGTGCCAGCAGCTTCGGGACAGGGGGACTGTTTTTT.